Listed here is a single T cell receptor (beta chain). In the authors' methods: Amplification with reference gene primers provided the estimates of nucleated cell counts. TCRdb's copy holds only in-frame clones and misses some; the assay was immunoSEQ multiplex PCR. For V, J and clone size, that table is used; D and trimming come from the DNA. The repertoire holds 250,000 to 350,000 clones, with 88% as singletons. Each participant's cohort was designated according to participant-reported clinical history. The data stem from a study of blood T cell repertoires in COVID-19. There are 13 residues in the CDR3. V lost 1 base to trimming and J lost 6 bases, with 7 bases between them. In germline, CDR1 is SGHTA, CDR2 FQGNSA.

The TCR originated in a woman in her sixties or seventies in a cohort exposed to, infected with or recovered from COVID-19 (not recorded which). What was sequenced was PBMCs or T cells enriched from blood (not recorded which). The rearrangement joins TRBV7-2 to TRBJ2-1; D unresolved. This chain's CDR3 is CASSLDLANEQFF. The CDR3 region has the DNA TGTGCCAGCAGCTTAGATCTGGCCAATGAGCAGTTCTTC. The entire variable domain, with the rest obtained from reference TRBV7-2 and TRBJ2-1, is as follows: GAGVSQSPSNKVTEKGKDVELRCDPISGHTALYWYRQSLGQGLEFLIYFQGNSAPDKSGLPSDRFSAERTGGSVSTLTIQRTQQEDSAVYLCASSLDLANEQFFGPGTRLTVL.